These T cell receptor beta chains were read from a single sample in a study of CD8 T cells in ankylosing spondylitis. TCRdb reprocessed the 5' RACE reads with MiXCR, giving one entry per CDR3 protein. The table records a few hundred thousand distinct CDR3 sequences, 20% of them present only once. The material sequenced was blood, either unsorted or a sorted T cell fraction (not recorded which). The receptors were gathered from a male donor with ankylosing spondylitis or in good health (not recorded which). CDR3s include the opening cysteine and the closing phenylalanine or tryptophan. Fields, in order: J gene, clone size, V gene, D gene, CDR3 protein, CDR3 DNA. A D gene is named only where the DNA matches it firmly. Expanded clones are given a class, and other clones once, few, many or no size at all.

>TRBJ1-5|few|TRBV10-3|-
CAISAQYSNQPQHF
TGTGCCATCAGTGCGCAATATAGCAATCAGCCCCAGCATTTT
>TRBJ2-3|few|TRBV5-4|TRBD1
CASSFEDRDTDTQYF
TGTGCCAGCAGCTTCGAGGACAGGGACACAGATACGCAGTATTTT
>TRBJ2-1|few|TRBV12-3/TRBV12-4|-
CASSFRDGYNEQFF
TGTGCCAGCAGTTTCCGGGACGGCTACAATGAGCAGTTCTTC
>TRBJ1-5|-|TRBV4-1|-
CASSQADSVFYSNQPQHF
TGCGCCAGCAGCCAAGCTGACAGCGTATTCTATAGCAATCAGCCCCAGCATTTT
>TRBJ2-1|many|TRBV5-1|TRBD2
CASSLTSGYNEQFF
TGTGCCAGCAGTTTAACTAGCGGGTACAATGAGCAGTTCTTC
>TRBJ2-5|few|TRBV5-1|-
CASSFPGETQYF
TGCGCCAGCAGCTTTCCAGGAGAGACCCAGTACTTC
>TRBJ2-1|many|TRBV5-1|TRBD2
CASSFGLAGGSEQFF
TGCGCCAGCAGCTTTGGACTAGCGGGAGGCAGTGAGCAGTTCTTC
>TRBJ2-1|-|TRBV7-9|-
CASGLVLGVYNEQFF
TGTGCCAGCGGCTTAGTACTGGGAGTCTACAATGAGCAGTTCTTC
>TRBJ2-5|few|TRBV21-1|-
CASSKVTVKETQYF
TGTGCCAGCAGCAAAGTTACGGTTAAAGAGACCCAGTACTTC
>TRBJ1-1|few|TRBV5-1|-
CASSLFGPGAEAFF
TGCGCCAGCAGCCTTTTTGGGCCCGGGGCTGAAGCTTTCTTT
>TRBJ2-1|-|TRBV6-5|-
CASKGSNNEQFF
TGTGCCAGCAAGGGCTCTAACAATGAGCAGTTCTTC
>TRBJ2-3|many|TRBV9|-
CASSGQISTDTQYF
TGTGCCAGCAGCGGACAGATTAGCACAGATACGCAGTATTTT
>TRBJ1-6|-|TRBV20-1|TRBD1
CSAGQGVSYNSPLHF
TGCAGTGCCGGACAGGGGGTCTCCTATAATTCACCCCTCCACTTT
>TRBJ2-5|few|TRBV10-3|TRBD1
CAISEPTGVETQYF
TGTGCCATCAGTGAGCCGACAGGGGTTGAGACCCAGTACTTC
>TRBJ2-2|-|TRBV7-6|-
CASSLSPQGSTGELFF
TGTGCCAGCAGCTTATCACCCCAGGGGTCCACCGGGGAGCTGTTTTTT
>TRBJ2-1|-|TRBV7-6|-
CASSPSLPGYEQFF
TGTGCCAGCAGCCCTAGCCTGCCCGGGTATGAGCAGTTCTTC
>TRBJ2-1|few|TRBV3-1|-
CASSQDERHYNEQFF
TGTGCCAGCAGCCAAGATGAGCGGCACTACAATGAGCAGTTCTTC
>TRBJ2-3|-|TRBV20-1|TRBD2
CSADMFVGLVTDTQYF
TGCAGTGCCGATATGTTTGTAGGACTAGTCACAGATACGCAGTATTTT
>TRBJ1-6|-|TRBV5-1|-
CASSEGRGSNSPLHF
TGCGCCAGCAGTGAGGGCAGGGGTAGCAATTCACCCCTCCACTTT
>TRBJ1-2|few|TRBV28|-
CASSLTHPGNYGYTF
TGTGCCAGCAGTTTAACCCACCCGGGCAACTATGGCTACACCTTC
>TRBJ2-2|few|TRBV25-1|TRBD2
CASSDLVAGADGELFF
TGTGCCAGCAGTGATCTTGTTGCGGGAGCGGACGGGGAGCTGTTTTTT
>TRBJ1-3|few|TRBV12-3/TRBV12-4|-
CASTEAGGRDTIYF
TGTGCCAGCACCGAGGCCGGGGGTCGGGACACCATATATTTT
>TRBJ2-1|-|TRBV4-1|-
CASSPPGPYVEQFF
TGCGCCAGCAGCCCTCCTGGGCCCTACGTAGAGCAGTTCTTC
>TRBJ1-5|-|TRBV6-1|TRBD1
CASSGGQGEDQPQHF
TGTGCCAGCAGTGGGGGACAGGGGGAGGATCAGCCCCAGCATTTT
>TRBJ2-2|many|TRBV28|-
CASSPNAPTGELFF
TGTGCCAGCAGCCCAAATGCGCCCACCGGGGAGCTGTTTTTT
>TRBJ2-4|few|TRBV5-1|TRBD2
CASSSTAGGDIQYF
TGCGCCAGCAGCTCGACAGCGGGAGGAGACATTCAGTACTTC
>TRBJ2-5|-|TRBV20-1|-
CSASPGQGGWYQETQYF
TGCAGTGCTAGCCCCGGACAGGGAGGGTGGTACCAAGAGACCCAGTACTTC
>TRBJ2-1|few|TRBV6-1|-
CASSAGPISSYNEQFF
TGTGCCAGCAGTGCTGGACCGATAAGCTCCTACAATGAGCAGTTCTTC
>TRBJ1-1|-|TRBV7-2|-
CASSLFAEAFF
TGTGCCAGCAGCTTATTCGCTGAAGCTTTCTTT
>TRBJ1-5|few|TRBV7-2|-
CASSLNRVQPQHF
TGTGCCAGCAGCTTGAACAGGGTTCAGCCCCAGCATTTT
>TRBJ2-5|few|TRBV5-1|TRBD1
CASSPGQGPHQETQYF
TGCGCCAGCAGCCCCGGACAGGGGCCCCACCAAGAGACCCAGTACTTC
>TRBJ2-2|many|TRBV20-1|-
CSVGTDGELFF
TGCAGTGTCGGGACCGACGGGGAGCTGTTTTTT
>TRBJ2-1|-|TRBV24-1|TRBD2
CATSDRASGSYNEQFF
TGTGCCACCAGTGATCGGGCTAGCGGGAGCTACAATGAGCAGTTCTTC
>TRBJ1-4|-|TRBV12-3/TRBV12-4|-
CASSFRPDEKLFF
TGTGCCAGCAGTTTTCGTCCTGATGAAAAACTGTTTTTT
>TRBJ1-2|many|TRBV7-2|-
CASSLGSVTGEGYTF
TGTGCCAGCAGCTTAGGCTCCGTTACAGGCGAGGGCTACACCTTC
>TRBJ1-5|-|TRBV24-1|TRBD1
CATSDDRARGQPQHF
TGTGCCACCAGTGACGACAGGGCTAGAGGTCAGCCCCAGCATTTT
>TRBJ2-3|many|TRBV10-3|-
CAISEPARFGADTQYF
TGTGCCATCAGTGAGCCAGCCCGGTTTGGGGCGGATACGCAGTATTTT
>TRBJ2-3|few|TRBV29-1|TRBD2
CSAEQGLATDTQYF
TGCAGCGCAGAACAGGGACTAGCAACGGATACGCAGTATTTT
>TRBJ2-3|few|TRBV7-2|TRBD2
CASSAWTSGGNTQYF
TGTGCCAGCAGCGCGTGGACTAGCGGGGGAAATACGCAGTATTTT
>TRBJ2-5|few|TRBV6-1|-
CASSEAGGQETQYF
TGTGCCAGCAGTGAAGCTGGGGGCCAAGAGACCCAGTACTTC
>TRBJ1-2|-|TRBV5-1|-
CASSLGLGDGYTF
TGCGCCAGCAGCTTGGGGCTGGGCGATGGCTACACCTTC
>TRBJ2-1|-|TRBV9|TRBD1
CASSVRQGNEQFF
TGTGCCAGCAGCGTTAGACAGGGCAATGAGCAGTTCTTC
>TRBJ2-3|-|TRBV7-2|TRBD2
CASSLVPAGDADTQYF
TGTGCCAGCAGCTTAGTCCCAGCGGGAGACGCAGATACGCAGTATTTT
>TRBJ1-2|few|TRBV12-3/TRBV12-4|TRBD1
CASSLGTGGPAYGYTF
TGTGCCAGCAGTCTAGGGACAGGGGGCCCTGCCTATGGCTACACCTTC
>TRBJ2-5|-|TRBV18|-
CASSPSQLLAETQYF
TGTGCCAGCTCACCTTCACAGCTTCTTGCAGAGACCCAGTACTTC
>TRBJ2-3|few|TRBV20-1|TRBD1
CSASKGDRGMYTDTQYF
TGCAGTGCTAGCAAGGGGGACAGGGGGATGTACACAGATACGCAGTATTTT
>TRBJ2-6|once|TRBV5-1|TRBD1
CASRLGQESTGANVLTF
TGCGCCAGCAGGTTAGGACAGGAGTCAACAGGGGCCAACGTCCTGACTTTC
>TRBJ2-1|many|TRBV27|TRBD2
CASSIRLAGESEQFF
TGTGCCAGCAGTATTAGACTAGCGGGAGAAAGTGAGCAGTTCTTC
>TRBJ1-2|few|TRBV5-5|TRBD1
CASSLGDRVINYGYTF
TGTGCCAGCAGCTTGGGTGACAGGGTTATTAACTATGGCTACACCTTC
>TRBJ1-6|few|TRBV6-5|TRBD1
CASSYSRTGTNSPLHF
TGTGCCAGCAGTTATAGTCGGACAGGGACGAATTCACCCCTCCACTTT
>TRBJ1-3|few|TRBV3-1|-
CASSPAGQNSGNTIYF
TGTGCCAGCAGCCCGGCGGGCCAAAACTCTGGAAACACCATATATTTT
>TRBJ2-1|many|TRBV20-1|-
CSARWMYNEQFF
TGCAGTGCTCGCTGGATGTACAATGAGCAGTTCTTC
>TRBJ2-3|-|TRBV12-3/TRBV12-4|-
CASMGGDTQYF
TGTGCCAGCATGGGGGGAGATACGCAGTATTTT
>TRBJ2-2|few|TRBV3-1|-
CASSQGTGTGELFF
TGTGCCAGCAGCCAAGGGACGGGCACCGGGGAGCTGTTTTTT
>TRBJ1-3|-|TRBV2|-
CASSEAPASGNTIYF
TGTGCCAGCAGTGAAGCTCCGGCCTCTGGAAACACCATATATTTT
>TRBJ2-3|-|TRBV20-1|TRBD2
CSARDTSGRSFDTQYF
TGCAGTGCTAGGGATACTAGCGGGAGGTCTTTCGATACGCAGTATTTT
>TRBJ1-1|-|TRBV5-1|TRBD1
CASRWKTGGNTEAFF
TGCGCCAGCAGGTGGAAGACAGGGGGGAACACTGAAGCTTTCTTT